This TCR beta chain was observed in a study of T cell responses to AZD1222 COVID-19 vaccine. The table came from immunoSEQ multiplex PCR; TCRdb's copy has only in-frame clones and leaves some out. The table has under 150,000 clones, around 90% seen once. On this clone: The antigen is unknown.

Study-level results: White British ancestry dominated among donors, who included more females, and clonal diversity was possibly underestimated. Spike-specific TCR breadth and depth both grew after two AZD1222 doses. No day 14 peak samples; only post-peak repertoires were characterized. Close to half of spike-specific TCRs reportedly recognize unmutated variant regions.

This CDR3 spans 14 amino acids. The junction had 6 bases not matched to a gene; V was cut back by 0 bases and J by 8 bases. Germline CDR1 and CDR2: LGHDT and YNNKEL (reference sequence). This chain connects TRBV3-1 (or the pseudogene TRBV3-2) to TRBJ1-1, with 7 nucleotides matching TRBD1. This receptor was taken from an adult in good health. The sample in question was peripheral blood, obtained on day 0 of AZD1222 vaccination. The CDR3 DNA is TGTGCCAGCAGCCAAGAAACAGGGGCGCCCGAAGCTTTCTTT. It codes for CASSQETGAPEAFF.